This T cell receptor (beta chain) was identified in a study of OX40 agonist ivuxolimab in advanced cancers. About the research overall: Patients assigned to dose escalation were diagnosed with hepatocellular carcinoma, melanoma, renal cell or head and neck cancer.

The germline V gene has CDR1 SGHTA and CDR2 FQGNSA. There are 9 residues in the CDR3. V lost 5 bases to trimming and J lost 11 bases, with 6 bases between them. Regarding this clone: What it binds is unknown.

Study-level findings and limits: No antigen was identified for the clonally expanded peripheral T cells. On average, CD8+ T cells showed a greater number of expanded clones than CD4+.

The repertoire was sequenced with immunoSEQ multiplex PCR; TCRdb's copy has only in-frame clones and lacks some. The sample lists about 120,000 clones, 85% to 90% occurring once. Baseline was the first blood sampling point, followed by cycle 4 day 1 and cycle 7 day 1. V usage is TRBV7-2 and J usage is TRBJ1-1; D not resolved. The sample was CD4+ or CD8+ T cells sorted from blood, taken in a trial of the OX40 agonist ivuxolimab. The receptor was isolated from an adult with an advanced solid tumor such as melanoma, head and neck, liver or kidney cancer. Written as DNA, the CDR3 is TGTGCCAGCAGCCAGTGGGCTTTCTTT. This codes for CASSQWAFF.